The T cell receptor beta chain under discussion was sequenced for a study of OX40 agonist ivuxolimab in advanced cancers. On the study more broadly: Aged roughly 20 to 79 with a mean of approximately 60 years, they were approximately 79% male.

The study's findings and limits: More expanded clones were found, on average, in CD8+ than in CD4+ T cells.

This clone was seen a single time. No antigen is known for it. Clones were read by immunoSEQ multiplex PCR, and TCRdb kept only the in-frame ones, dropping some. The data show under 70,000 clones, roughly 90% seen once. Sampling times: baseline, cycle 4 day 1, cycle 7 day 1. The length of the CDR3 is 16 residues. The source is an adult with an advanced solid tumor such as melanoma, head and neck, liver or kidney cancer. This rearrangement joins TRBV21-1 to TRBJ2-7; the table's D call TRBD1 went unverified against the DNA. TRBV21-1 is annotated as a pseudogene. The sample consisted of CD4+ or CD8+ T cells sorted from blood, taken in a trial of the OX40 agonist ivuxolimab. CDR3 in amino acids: CASSKEMGQGDYEQYF. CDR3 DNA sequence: TGTGCCAGCAGCAAAGAGATGGGACAGGGAGATTACGAGCAGTACTTC.